The 10 T cell receptor beta chains listed next were all sequenced from one sample in a study of cytomegalovirus exposure and HLA in healthy donors. PCR employed 60 Vbeta and 13 Jbeta primers. Method: immunoSEQ multiplex PCR; TCRdb's copy keeps in-frame clones and lacks some. The table has 150,000 to 200,000 clones, approximately 70% seen once. Sequenced sample: PBMCs. Receptors originate from a man aged 18 to 35 in good health and CMV-seropositive.

The J gene is TRBJ2-3, the V gene TRBV4-2, with 10 bases identical to TRBD2. The germline V gene encodes CDR1 LGHNA and CDR2 YNFKEQ. The CDR3 length is 14 residues. Trimming at V came to 0 bases and at J to 9 bases, leaving 3 bases not matched to a gene. The CDR3 sequence: CASSQEQRGGTQYF. As DNA, the CDR3 is TGTGCCAGCAGCCAAGAACAGCGGGGGGGAACGCAGTATTTT.

This clone occurred a few times. The J gene is TRBJ2-3, the V gene TRBV28, with 8 bases fitting TRBD2. J gave up 5 bases and V 6 bases, and 10 bases lay outside the gene matches. This CDR3 has 15 residues. CDR1 MDHEN and CDR2 SYDVKM come from the germline V gene. As DNA, the CDR3 is TGTGCCAGCAGCCCTCCACCGGGGGGGTTAGATACGCAGTATTTT. Encoded protein: CASSPPPGGLDTQYF. The variable domain in full, completed from reference TRBV28 and TRBJ2-3, reads DVKVTQSSRYLVKRTGEKVFLECVQDMDHENMFWYRQDPGLGLRLIYFSYDVKMKEKGDIPEGYSVSREKKERFSLILESASTNQTSMYLCASSPPPGGLDTQYFGPGTRLTVL.

In its sample, this clone was seen once. The rearrangement links TRBV6-5 to TRBJ1-4; possible D gene TRBD1, 6 bases. This CDR3 contains 14 residues. CDR1 MNHEY and CDR2 SVGAGI come from the germline V gene. Trimming pared 1 base from V and 4 bases from J, leaving 7 bases between. In DNA form, the CDR3 reads TGTGCCAGCAGTTACTTGGACAGTAATGAAAAACTGTTTTTT. The encoded protein is CASSYLDSNEKLFF.

The J gene is TRBJ2-1, the V gene TRBV7-8; 9 bases agree with TRBD1. Germline CDR1 is SGHVS and CDR2 is FQNEAQ. With V trimmed by 5 bases and J by 10 bases, 9 bases remained unmatched. The CDR3 sequence is 14 residues long. The CDR3 DNA is TGTGCCAGCAGCGCCTGGGACAGGGTCCAGGAGCAGTTCTTC. Amino acid sequence: CASSAWDRVQEQFF.

CDR3 sequence reads: CASSLSEEYNQPQHF. In DNA form, the CDR3 reads TGTGCCAGCAGCTTATCGGAGGAGTACAATCAGCCCCAGCATTTT. This chain joins TRBV7-8 and TRBJ1-5, with no clear D. The germline V and J ends were trimmed by 2 bases and 3 bases, with 11 bases remaining between them. The CDR3 has 15 residues. Per the germline V gene, CDR1 is SGHVS and CDR2 is FQNEAQ.

The chain combines TRBV6-5 with TRBJ1-1, with D unclear. Germline CDR1 and CDR2: MNHEY and SVGAGI. CDR3 length equals 13 residues. Trimming left V 8 bases short and J 5 bases short, with 15 bases between. DNA for the CDR3: TGTGCCAGCCATGAGGCTAGAGAGACTGAAGCTTTCTTT. Protein sequence: CASHEARETEAFF.

This rearrangement joins TRBV25-1 to TRBJ2-5; the D gene is possibly TRBD1 (6 bases). The ends were cut back, 11 bases at V and 4 bases at J, with 17 bases in the middle. CDR3 size: 13 residues. The germline gives CDR1 MGHDK, CDR2 SYGVNS. CDR3 nucleotides: TGTGCCGCAAGCAGGGGTGGGGGAGAGACCCAGTACTTC. This encodes CAASRGGGETQYF.

The rearrangement links TRBV7-8 to TRBJ1-5; TRBD1 agrees at 7 bases. CDR1 and CDR2 from the germline V gene are SGHVS and FQNEAQ. This CDR3 spans 16 amino acids. V trimming: 1 base; J trimming: 4 bases; junction bases outside the gene matches: 7. The CDR3 DNA is TGTGCCAGCAGCTTAGTAGGGTCAGGGGGGAATCAGCCCCAGCATTTT. It encodes CASSLVGSGGNQPQHF.

This chain connects TRBV7-9 to TRBJ2-1, with D unclear. This CDR3 region has 15 residues. Germline V gives CDR1 SEHNR, CDR2 FQNEAQ (reference sequence). The V and J ends lost 5 bases and 0 bases respectively, with 11 bases between them. The CDR3 DNA sequence: TGTGCCAGCAGCGCCGGGTTCCACTCCTACAATGAGCAGTTCTTC. Translation: CASSAGFHSYNEQFF.

V gene TRBV5-6 combines with J gene TRBJ1-1; D is unclear. The CDR3 runs 14 residues. Germline CDR1 reads SGHDT; CDR2 reads YYEEEE. Trimming left V 4 bases short and J 3 bases short, with 13 bases between. CDR3 loop: CASSPIGVDTEAFF. As DNA, the CDR3 is TGTGCCAGCAGCCCTATCGGGGTGGACACTGAAGCTTTCTTT.